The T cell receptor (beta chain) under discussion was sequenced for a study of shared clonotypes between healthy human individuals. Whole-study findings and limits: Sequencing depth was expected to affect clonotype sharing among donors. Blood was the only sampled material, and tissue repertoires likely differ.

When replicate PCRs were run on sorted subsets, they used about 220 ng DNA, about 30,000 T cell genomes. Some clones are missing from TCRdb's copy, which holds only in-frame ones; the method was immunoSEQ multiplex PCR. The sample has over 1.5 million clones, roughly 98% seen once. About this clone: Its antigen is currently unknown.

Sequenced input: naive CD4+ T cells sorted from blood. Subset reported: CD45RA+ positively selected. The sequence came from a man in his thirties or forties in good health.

The CDR3 spells CASSEQGATEAFF. The CDR3 nucleotides are TGCGCCAGCAGTGAGCAGGGGGCCACTGAAGCTTTCTTT. The chain carries TRBV10-2 and TRBJ1-1, with TRBD1 identical over 8 bases. The J segment lost 4 bases and the V segment lost 2 bases, leaving 0 bases of the junction unmatched. This CDR3 has 13 residues. The germline CDR1 and CDR2 sequences are WSHSY and SAAADI.